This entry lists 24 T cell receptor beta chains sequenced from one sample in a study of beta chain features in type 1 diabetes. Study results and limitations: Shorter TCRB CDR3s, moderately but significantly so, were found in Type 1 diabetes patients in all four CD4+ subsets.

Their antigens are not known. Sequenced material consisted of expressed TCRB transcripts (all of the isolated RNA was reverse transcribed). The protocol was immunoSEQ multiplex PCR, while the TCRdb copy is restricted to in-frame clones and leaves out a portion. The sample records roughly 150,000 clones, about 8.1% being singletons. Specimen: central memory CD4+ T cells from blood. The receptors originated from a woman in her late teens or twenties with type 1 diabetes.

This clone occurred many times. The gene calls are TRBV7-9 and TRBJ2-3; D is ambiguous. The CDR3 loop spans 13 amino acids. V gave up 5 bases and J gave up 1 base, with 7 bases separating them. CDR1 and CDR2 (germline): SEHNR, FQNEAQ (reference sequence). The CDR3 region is CASSATGTDTQYF. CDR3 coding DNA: TGTGCCAGCAGCGCCACTGGCACAGATACGCAGTATTTT. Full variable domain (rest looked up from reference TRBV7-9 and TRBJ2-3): DTGVSQNPRHKITKRGQNVTFRCDPISEHNRLYWYRQTLGQGPEFLTYFQNEAQLEKSRLLSDRFSAERPKGSFSTLEIQRTEQGDSAMYLCASSATGTDTQYFGPGTRLTVL.

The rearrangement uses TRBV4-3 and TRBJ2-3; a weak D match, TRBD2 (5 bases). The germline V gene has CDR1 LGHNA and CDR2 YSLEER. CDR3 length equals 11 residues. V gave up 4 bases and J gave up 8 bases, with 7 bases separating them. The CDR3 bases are TGCGCCAGCAGCCTAGGACTTACGCAGTATTTT. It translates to CASSLGLTQYF.

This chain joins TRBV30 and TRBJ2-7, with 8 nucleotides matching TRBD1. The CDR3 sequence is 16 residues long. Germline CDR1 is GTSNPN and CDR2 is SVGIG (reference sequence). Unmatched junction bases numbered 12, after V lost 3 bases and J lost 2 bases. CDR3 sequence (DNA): TGTGCCTGGAGGGCCAGGGGGCTAGTGTTTCCCTACGAGCAGTACTTC. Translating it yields CAWRARGLVFPYEQYF.

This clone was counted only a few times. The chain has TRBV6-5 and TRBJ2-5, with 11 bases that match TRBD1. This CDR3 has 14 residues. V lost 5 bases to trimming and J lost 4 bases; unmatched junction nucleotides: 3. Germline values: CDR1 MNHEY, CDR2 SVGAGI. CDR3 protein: CASSTGTGGETQYF. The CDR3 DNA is TGTGCCAGCAGTACCGGGACAGGGGGAGAGACCCAGTACTTC.

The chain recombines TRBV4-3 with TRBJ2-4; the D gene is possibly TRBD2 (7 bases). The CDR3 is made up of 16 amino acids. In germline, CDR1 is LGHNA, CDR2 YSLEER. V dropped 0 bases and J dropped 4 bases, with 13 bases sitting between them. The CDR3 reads CASSQDERGGKNIQYF. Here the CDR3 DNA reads TGCGCCAGCAGCCAAGACGAAAGGGGGGGGAAAAACATTCAGTACTTC.

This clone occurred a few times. The CDR3, as DNA: TGTGCCAGCAGCCCCGGGAATAGAAATCAGCCCCAGCATTTT. It is translated as CASSPGNRNQPQHF. This chain uses TRBV2 with TRBJ1-5; D is uncertain. Trimming pared 6 bases from V and 4 bases from J, leaving 13 bases between. This CDR3 contains 14 residues. Germline-derived CDR1 and CDR2 are SNHLY and FYNNEI. The whole variable domain, remainder taken from reference TRBV2 and TRBJ1-5, is EPEVTQTPSHQVTQMGQEVILRCVPISNHLYFYWYRQILGQKVEFLVSFYNNEISEKSEIFDDQFSVERPDGSNFTLKIRSTKLEDSAMYFCASSPGNRNQPQHFGDGTRLSIL.

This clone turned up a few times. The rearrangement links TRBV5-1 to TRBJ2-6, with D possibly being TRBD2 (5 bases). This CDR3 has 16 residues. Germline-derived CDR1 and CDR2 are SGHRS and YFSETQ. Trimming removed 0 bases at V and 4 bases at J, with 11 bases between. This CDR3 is CASSLVRGGGANVLTF. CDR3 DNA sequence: TGCGCCAGCAGCTTGGTCCGGGGTGGCGGGGCCAACGTCCTGACTTTC.

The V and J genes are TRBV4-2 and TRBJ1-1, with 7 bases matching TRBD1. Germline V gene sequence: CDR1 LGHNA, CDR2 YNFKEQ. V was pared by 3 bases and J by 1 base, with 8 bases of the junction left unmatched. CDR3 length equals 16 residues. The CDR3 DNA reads TGTGCCAGCAGCCAGGCCTACAGGACAGGGAACACTGAAGCTTTCTTT. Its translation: CASSQAYRTGNTEAFF.

DNA for the CDR3: TGTGCCAGCAGCTTAGTTCTAGGACTAGCGGGAGGGCAGGCGGGCATTCAGTACTTC. Its protein product is CASSLVLGLAGGQAGIQYF. The V and J genes are TRBV11-2 and TRBJ2-4; TRBD2 matches 15 bases. Germline values: CDR1 SGHAT, CDR2 FQNNGV. This CDR3 is 19 amino acids long. The trim removed 1 base at V and 9 bases at J, leaving 13 bases unmatched.

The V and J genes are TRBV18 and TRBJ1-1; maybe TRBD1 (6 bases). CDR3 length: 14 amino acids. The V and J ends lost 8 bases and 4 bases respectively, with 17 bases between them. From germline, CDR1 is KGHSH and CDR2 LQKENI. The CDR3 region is CASGEQQGSTEAFF. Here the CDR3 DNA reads TGTGCCAGCGGAGAGCAACAGGGAAGCACTGAAGCTTTCTTT.

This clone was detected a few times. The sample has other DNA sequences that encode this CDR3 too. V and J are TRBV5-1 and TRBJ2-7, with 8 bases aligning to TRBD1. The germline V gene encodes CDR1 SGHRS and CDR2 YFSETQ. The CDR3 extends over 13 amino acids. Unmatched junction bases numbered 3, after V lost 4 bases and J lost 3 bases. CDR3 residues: CASSDGTGYEQYF. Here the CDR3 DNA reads TGCGCCAGCAGCGATGGGACAGGCTACGAGCAGTACTTC. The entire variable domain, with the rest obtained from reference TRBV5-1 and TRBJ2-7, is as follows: KAGVTQTPRYLIKTRGQQVTLSCSPISGHRSVSWYQQTPGQGLQFLFEYFSETQRNKGNFPGRFSGRQFSNSRSEMNVSTLELGDSALYLCASSDGTGYEQYFGPGTRLTVT.

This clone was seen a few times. CDR3 residues: CASSFERGTTDTQYF. The DNA for the CDR3 is TGTGCCAGCAGCTTCGAGCGGGGAACCACAGATACGCAGTATTTT. The chain couples TRBV5-8 to TRBJ2-3; TRBD2 agrees at 7 bases. There are 15 residues in the CDR3. CDR1 and CDR2 from the germline V gene are SGHTS and YDEGEE. V lost 2 bases and J lost 2; bases outside the gene matches: 5.

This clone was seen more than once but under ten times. For the CDR3, the DNA is TGTGCCAGCAGTTCCGGGACAGGGTACTACGAGCAGTACTTC. Its translation is CASSSGTGYYEQYF. This sequence joins TRBV6-5 and TRBJ2-7; 9 nucleotides match TRBD1. The trim removed 4 bases at V and 3 bases at J, leaving 4 bases unmatched. The CDR3 loop spans 14 amino acids. The germline CDR1 and CDR2 sequences are MNHEY and SVGAGI.

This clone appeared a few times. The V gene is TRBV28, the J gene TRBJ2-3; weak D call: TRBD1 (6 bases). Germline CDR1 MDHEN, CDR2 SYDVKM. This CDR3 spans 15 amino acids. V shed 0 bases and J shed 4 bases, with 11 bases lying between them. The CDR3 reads CASSLWARGSDTQYF. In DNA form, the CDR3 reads TGTGCCAGCAGTTTATGGGCCAGGGGCTCAGATACGCAGTATTTT.

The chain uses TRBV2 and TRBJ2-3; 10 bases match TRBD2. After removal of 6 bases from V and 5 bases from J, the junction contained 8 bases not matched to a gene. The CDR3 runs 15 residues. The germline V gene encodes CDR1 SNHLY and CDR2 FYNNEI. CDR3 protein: CASRLSGGAGDTQYF. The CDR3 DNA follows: TGTGCCAGCAGATTAAGCGGGGGGGCTGGAGATACGCAGTATTTT.

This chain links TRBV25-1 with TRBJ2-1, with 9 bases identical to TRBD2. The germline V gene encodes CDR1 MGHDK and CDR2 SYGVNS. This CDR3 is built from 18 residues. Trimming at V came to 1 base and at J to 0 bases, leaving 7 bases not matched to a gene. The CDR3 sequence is CASSELGSGRFSYNEQFF. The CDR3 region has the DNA TGTGCCAGCAGTGAATTGGGAAGCGGGAGGTTCTCCTACAATGAGCAGTTCTTC.

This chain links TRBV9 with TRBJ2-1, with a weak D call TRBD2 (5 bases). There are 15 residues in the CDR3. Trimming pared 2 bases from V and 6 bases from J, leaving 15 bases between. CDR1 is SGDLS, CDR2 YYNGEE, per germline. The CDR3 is CASSVGRVGVNEQFF. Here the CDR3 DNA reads TGTGCCAGCAGCGTCGGGCGGGTCGGGGTCAATGAGCAGTTCTTC.

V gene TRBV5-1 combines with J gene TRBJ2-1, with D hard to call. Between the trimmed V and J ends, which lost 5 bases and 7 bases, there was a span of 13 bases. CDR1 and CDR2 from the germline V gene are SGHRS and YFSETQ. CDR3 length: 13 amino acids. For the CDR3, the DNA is TGCGCCAGCAGTCTGGGCGTGCTAAATGAGCAGTTCTTC. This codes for CASSLGVLNEQFF.

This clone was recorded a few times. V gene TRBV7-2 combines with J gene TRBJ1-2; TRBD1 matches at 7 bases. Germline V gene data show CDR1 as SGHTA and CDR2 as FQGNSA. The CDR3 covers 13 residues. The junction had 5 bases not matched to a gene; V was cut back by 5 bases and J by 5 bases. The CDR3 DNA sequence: TGTGCCAGCAGCCCCTCGACAGGGTATGGCTACACCTTC. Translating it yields CASSPSTGYGYTF.

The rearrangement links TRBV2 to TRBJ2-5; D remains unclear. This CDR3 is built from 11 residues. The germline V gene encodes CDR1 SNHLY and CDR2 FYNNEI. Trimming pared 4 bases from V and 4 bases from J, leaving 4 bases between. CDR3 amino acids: CASSALETQYF. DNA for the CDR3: TGTGCCAGCAGTGCACTAGAGACCCAGTACTTC.

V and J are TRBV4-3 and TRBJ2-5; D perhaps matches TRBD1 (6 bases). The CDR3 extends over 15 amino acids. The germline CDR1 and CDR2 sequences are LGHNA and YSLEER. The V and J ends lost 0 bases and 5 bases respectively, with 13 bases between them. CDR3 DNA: TGCGCCAGCAGCCAAGACAGTCCAGGGGTGGAGACCCAGTACTTC. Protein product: CASSQDSPGVETQYF.

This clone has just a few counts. CDR3 residues: CASSLGISNEKLFF. The DNA of the CDR3 is TGTGCCAGCAGCCTCGGGATCTCGAATGAAAAACTGTTTTTT. This sequence joins TRBV7-2 and TRBJ1-4; no firm D call. The V gene lost 5 bases and the J gene lost 5 bases, with 12 bases spanning the gap. The CDR3 is 14 residues long. CDR1 and CDR2 (germline): SGHTA, FQGNSA.

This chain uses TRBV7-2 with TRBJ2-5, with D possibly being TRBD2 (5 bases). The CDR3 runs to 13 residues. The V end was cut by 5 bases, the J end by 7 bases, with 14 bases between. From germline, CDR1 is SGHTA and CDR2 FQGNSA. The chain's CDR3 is CASSPRVDGTQYF. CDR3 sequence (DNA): TGTGCCAGCAGCCCGAGGGTCGACGGGACCCAGTACTTC.

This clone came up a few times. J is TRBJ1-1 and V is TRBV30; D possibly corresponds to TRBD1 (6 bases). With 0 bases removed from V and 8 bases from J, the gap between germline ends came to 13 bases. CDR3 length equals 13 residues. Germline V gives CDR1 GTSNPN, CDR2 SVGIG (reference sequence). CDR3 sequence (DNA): TGTGCCTGGAGTGTGGGTCGTGGACAGGAAGCTTTCTTT. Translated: CAWSVGRGQEAFF.